This T cell receptor (beta chain) was identified during a study of CD8+ T cells in alopecia areata. About the study: Those treated were given oral tofacitinib at 5 to 10 mg twice daily.

Treatment reported: oral pan-JAK inhibitor, 5-10 mg twice daily. Peripheral blood and lesional scalp punch biopsies came from alopecia areata patients. Extraction and reverse transcription of RNA yielded cDNA as the sequencing template. The data were produced by immunoSEQ multiplex PCR, yet TCRdb's version contains in-frame clones alone and is incomplete. The table includes 150,000 to 200,000 clones, around three fifths detected once. As to this clone: What it binds is unknown.

Study-level points and caveats: Higher clonality and more expanded CD8+ clones appeared in lesional than normal scalp. The study also sequences resident alphabeta T cells of normal skin in scalp samples.

This CDR3 spans 12 amino acids. Between the trimmed V and J ends, which lost 4 bases and 7 bases, there was a span of 13 bases. The germline V gene has CDR1 SQVTM and CDR2 ANQGSEA. The sequence was collected from a human donor with alopecia areata. The V call is TRBV29-1, the J call TRBJ1-2; no firm D call. The sequencing here drew on CD4+ T cells sorted from blood, taken at week 24, from a patient treated with tofacitinib. The CDR3 bases are TGCAGCGTTGTAGTGGGTATTGGTGGCTACACCTTC. Translating it yields CSVVVGIGGYTF.